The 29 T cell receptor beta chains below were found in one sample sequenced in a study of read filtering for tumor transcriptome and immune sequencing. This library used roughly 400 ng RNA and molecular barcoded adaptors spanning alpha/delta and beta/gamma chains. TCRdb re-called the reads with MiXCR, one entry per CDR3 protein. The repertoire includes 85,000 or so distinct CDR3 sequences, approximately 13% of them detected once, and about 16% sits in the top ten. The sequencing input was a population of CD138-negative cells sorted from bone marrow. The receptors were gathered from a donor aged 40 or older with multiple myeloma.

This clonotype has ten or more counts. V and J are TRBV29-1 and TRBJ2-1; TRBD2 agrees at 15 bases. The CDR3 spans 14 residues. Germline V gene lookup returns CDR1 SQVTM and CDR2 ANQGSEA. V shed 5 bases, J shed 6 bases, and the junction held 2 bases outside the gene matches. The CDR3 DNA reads TGCAGCGTTCTGGGACTAGCGGGAGGCAATGAGCAGTTCTTC. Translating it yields CSVLGLAGGNEQFF.

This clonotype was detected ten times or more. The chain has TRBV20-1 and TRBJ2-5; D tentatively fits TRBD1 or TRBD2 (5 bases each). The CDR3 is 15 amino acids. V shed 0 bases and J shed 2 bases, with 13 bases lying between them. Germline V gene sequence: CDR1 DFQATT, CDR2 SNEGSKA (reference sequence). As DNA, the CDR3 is TGCAGTGCTAGAGATGGGGGAAATTCACAAGAGACCCAGTACTTC. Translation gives CSARDGGNSQETQYF.

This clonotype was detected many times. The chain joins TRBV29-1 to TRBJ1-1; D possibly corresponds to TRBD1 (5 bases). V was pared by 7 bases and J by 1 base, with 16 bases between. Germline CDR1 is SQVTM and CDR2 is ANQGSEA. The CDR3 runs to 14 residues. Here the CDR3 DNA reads TGCAGCGCTCTCAACTCCGGACAGAACACTGAAGCTTTCTTT. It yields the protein CSALNSGQNTEAFF.

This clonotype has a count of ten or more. The CDR3 bases are TGCGCCAGCAGCCCGTGGACAGCCAGCGGGGAGCTGTTTTTT. This encodes CASSPWTASGELFF. The V call is TRBV5-1, the J call TRBJ2-2; weak D call: TRBD1 (6 bases). The germline V gene has CDR1 SGHRS and CDR2 YFSETQ. CDR3 size: 14 residues. Trimming left V 4 bases short and J 7 bases short, with 14 bases between. The full variable domain, rest sourced from reference TRBV5-1 and TRBJ2-2, is KAGVTQTPRYLIKTRGQQVTLSCSPISGHRSVSWYQQTPGQGLQFLFEYFSETQRNKGNFPGRFSGRQFSNSRSEMNVSTLELGDSALYLCASSPWTASGELFFGEGSRLTVL.

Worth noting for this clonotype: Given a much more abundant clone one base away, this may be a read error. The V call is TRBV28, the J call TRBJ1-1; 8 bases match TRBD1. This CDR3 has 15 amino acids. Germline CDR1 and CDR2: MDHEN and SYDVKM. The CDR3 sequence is CASTGQGEANSEALF. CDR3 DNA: TGTGCCAGCACCGGACAGGGAGAAGCGAACTCTGAAGCTCTCTTT.

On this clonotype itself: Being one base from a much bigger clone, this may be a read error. CDR3 nucleotide sequence: TGCGCCAGCAGCCAAGGATGGGCAGATACGCAGCATTTT. Protein product: CASSQGWADTQHF. The rearrangement joins TRBV4-1 to TRBJ2-3; no definite D call. The DNA end lines up better with TRBJ1-5; the J call may be wrong. The CDR3 length is 13 residues. Germline loops: CDR1 MGHRA, CDR2 YSYEKL.

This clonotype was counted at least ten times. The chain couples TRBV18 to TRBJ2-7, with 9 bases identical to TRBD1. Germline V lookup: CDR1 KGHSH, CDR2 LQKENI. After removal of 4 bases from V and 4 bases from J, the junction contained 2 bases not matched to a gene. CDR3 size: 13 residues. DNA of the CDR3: TGTGCCAGCTCACGACAGGGGGGTTACGAGCAGTACTTC. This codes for CASSRQGGYEQYF.

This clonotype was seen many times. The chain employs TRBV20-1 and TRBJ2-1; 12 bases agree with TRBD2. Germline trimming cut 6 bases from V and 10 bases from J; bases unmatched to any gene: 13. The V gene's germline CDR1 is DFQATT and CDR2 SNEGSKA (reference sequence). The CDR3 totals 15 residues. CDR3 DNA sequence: TGCAGTGCGCCCCGGACTAGCGGGATTCCAATGGAGCAGTTCTTC. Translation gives CSAPRTSGIPMEQFF.

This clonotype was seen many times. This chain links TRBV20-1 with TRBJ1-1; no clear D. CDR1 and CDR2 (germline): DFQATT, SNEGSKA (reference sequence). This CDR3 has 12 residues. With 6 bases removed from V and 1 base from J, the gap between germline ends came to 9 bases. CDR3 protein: CSARRQNTEAFF. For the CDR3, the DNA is TGCAGTGCCCGACGACAGAACACTGAAGCTTTCTTT.

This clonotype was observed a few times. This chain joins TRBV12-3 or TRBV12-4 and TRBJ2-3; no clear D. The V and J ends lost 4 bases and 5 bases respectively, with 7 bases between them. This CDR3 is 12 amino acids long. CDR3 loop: CASSSPEDTQYF. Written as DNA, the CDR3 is TGTGCCAGCAGTTCGCCGGAAGATACGCAGTATTTT.

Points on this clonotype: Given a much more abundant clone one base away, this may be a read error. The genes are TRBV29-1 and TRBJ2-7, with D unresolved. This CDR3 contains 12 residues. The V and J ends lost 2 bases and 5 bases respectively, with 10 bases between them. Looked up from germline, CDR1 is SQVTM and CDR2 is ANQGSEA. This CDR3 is CSVEIRFHEQYF. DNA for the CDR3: TGCAGCGTTGAAATTAGGTTCCACGAGCAGTACTTC.

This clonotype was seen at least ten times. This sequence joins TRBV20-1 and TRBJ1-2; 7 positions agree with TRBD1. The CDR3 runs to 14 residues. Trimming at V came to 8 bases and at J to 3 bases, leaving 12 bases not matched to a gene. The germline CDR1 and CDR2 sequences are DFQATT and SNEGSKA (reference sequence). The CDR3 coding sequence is TGCAGTCCGATCCAGGGGGATCAGGACTATGGCTACACCTTC. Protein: CSPIQGDQDYGYTF.

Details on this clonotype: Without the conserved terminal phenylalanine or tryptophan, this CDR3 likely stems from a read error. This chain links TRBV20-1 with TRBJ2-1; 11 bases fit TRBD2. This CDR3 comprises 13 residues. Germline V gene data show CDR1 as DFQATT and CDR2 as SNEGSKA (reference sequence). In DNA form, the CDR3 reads TGCAGCCTTCCGGGACTAGCGGAAAATGAGCAGTTCCTC. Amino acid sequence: CSLPGLAENEQFL.

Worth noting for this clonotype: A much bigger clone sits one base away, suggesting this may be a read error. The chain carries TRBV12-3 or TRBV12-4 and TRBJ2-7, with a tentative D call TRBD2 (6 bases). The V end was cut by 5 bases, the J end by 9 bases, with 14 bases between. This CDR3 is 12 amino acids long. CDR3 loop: CASSPLEGLQYF. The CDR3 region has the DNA TGTGCCAGCAGTCCCCTGGAGGGGCTGCAGTACTTC.

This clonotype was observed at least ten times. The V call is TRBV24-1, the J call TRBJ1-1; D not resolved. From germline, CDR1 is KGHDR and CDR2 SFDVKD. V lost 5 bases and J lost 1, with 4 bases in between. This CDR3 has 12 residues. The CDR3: CATSGPNTEAFF. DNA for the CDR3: TGTGCCACCAGTGGGCCGAACACTGAAGCTTTCTTT.

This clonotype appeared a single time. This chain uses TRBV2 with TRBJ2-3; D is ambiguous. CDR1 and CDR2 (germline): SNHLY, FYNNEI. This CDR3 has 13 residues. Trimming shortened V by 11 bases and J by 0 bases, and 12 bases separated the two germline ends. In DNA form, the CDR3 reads TGTGCCCCCTCAAGTCAGAGCACAGATACGCAGTATTTT. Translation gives CAPSSQSTDTQYF.

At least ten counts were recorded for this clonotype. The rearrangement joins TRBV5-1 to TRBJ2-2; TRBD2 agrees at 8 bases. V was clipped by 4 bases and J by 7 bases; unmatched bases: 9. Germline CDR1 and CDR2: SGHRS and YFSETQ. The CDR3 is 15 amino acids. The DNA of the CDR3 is TGCGCCAGCAGCCCGACTAGCGCGGGAAGCGGGGAGCTGTTTTTT. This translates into CASSPTSAGSGELFF.

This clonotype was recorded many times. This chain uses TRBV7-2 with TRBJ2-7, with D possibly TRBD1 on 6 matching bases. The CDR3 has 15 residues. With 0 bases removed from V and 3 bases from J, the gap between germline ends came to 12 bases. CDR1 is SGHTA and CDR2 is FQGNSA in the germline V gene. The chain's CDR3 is CASSLADFRGYEQYF. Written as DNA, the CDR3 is TGTGCCAGCAGCTTAGCGGATTTCAGGGGCTACGAGCAGTACTTC.

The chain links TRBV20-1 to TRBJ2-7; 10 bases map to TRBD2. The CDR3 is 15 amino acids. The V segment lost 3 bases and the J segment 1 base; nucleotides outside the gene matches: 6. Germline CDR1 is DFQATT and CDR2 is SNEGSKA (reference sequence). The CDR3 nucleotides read TGCAGTGCTAGGGCGAGCGGGAGGGGATCCTACGAGCAGTACTTC. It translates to CSARASGRGSYEQYF.

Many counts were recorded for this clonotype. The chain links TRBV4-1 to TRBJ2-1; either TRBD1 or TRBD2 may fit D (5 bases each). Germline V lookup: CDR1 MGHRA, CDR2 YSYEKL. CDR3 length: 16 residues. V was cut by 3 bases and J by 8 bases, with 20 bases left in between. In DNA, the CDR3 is TGCGCCAGCAGCCAGGACCCAGGATGGGGGTACGATGAGCAGTTCTTC. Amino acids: CASSQDPGWGYDEQFF.

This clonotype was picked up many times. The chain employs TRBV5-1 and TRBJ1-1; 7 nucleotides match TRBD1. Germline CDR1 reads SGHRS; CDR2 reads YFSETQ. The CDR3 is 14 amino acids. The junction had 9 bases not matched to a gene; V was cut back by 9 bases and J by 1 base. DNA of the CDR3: TGCGCCACCTCTGTTGGGACAGCGAACACTGAAGCTTTCTTT. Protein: CATSVGTANTEAFF.

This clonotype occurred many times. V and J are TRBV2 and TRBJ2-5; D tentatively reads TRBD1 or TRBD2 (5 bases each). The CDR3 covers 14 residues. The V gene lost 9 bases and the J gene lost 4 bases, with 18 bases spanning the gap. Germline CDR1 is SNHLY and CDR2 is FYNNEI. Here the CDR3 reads CASAAGTQGETQYF. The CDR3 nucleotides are TGTGCCAGTGCCGCCGGGACCCAGGGAGAGACCCAGTACTTC.

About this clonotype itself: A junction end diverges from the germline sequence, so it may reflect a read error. The CDR3 loop is CSFDRQGWAEAFF. CDR3 sequence (DNA): TGCAGCTTTGATCGCCAAGGGTGGGCTGAAGCTTTCTTT. The gene calls are TRBV29-1 and TRBJ1-1; no reliable D call. The CDR3 runs 13 residues. Germline values: CDR1 SQVTM, CDR2 ANQGSEA.

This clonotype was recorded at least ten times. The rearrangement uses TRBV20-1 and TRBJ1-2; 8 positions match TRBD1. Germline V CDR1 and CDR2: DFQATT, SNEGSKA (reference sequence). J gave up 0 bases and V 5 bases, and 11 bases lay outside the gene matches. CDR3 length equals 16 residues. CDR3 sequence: CSAQPGQVLANYGYTF. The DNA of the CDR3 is TGCAGTGCTCAACCGGGACAGGTTTTAGCTAACTATGGCTACACCTTC.

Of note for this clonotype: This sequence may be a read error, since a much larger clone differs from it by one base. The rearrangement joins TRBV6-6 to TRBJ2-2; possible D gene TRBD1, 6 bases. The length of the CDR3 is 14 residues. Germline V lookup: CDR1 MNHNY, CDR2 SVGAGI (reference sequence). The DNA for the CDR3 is TGTGCCACGAAGGACAGCTCGAACACCGGGGAGCTGTCTTTT. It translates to CATKDSSNTGELSF.

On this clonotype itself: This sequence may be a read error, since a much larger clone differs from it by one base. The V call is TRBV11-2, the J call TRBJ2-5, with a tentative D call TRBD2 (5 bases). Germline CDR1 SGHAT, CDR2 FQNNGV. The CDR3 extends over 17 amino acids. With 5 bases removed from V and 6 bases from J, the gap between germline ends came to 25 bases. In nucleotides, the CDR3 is TGTGCCAGCAGCGACTTCACTAGGAAAAAGAAGCAAAAGACCCAGTACTTC. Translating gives CASSDFTRKKKQKTQYF.

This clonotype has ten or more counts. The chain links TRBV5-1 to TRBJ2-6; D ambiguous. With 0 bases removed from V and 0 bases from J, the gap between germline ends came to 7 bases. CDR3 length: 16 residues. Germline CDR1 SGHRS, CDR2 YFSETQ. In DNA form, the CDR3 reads TGCGCCAGCAGCTTGGATGTTAACTCTGGGGCCAACGTCCTGACTTTC. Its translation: CASSLDVNSGANVLTF.

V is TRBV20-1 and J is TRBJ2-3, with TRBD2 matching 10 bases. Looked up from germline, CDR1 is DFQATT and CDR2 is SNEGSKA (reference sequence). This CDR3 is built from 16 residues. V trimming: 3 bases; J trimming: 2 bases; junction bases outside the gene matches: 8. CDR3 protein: CSARDFLAGVTDTQYF. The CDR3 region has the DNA TGCAGTGCTAGGGACTTCCTAGCGGGAGTCACAGATACGCAGTATTTT.

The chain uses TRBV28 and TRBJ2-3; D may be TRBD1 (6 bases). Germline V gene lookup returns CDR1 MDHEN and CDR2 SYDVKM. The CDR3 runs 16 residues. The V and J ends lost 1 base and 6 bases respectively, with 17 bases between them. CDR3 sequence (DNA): TGTGCCAGCAGTTTATTAACTGGACAGAGCTCGGATACGCAGTATTTT. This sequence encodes CASSLLTGQSSDTQYF.